This passage covers 7 T cell receptor beta chains from one sample sequenced in a study of blood T cell repertoires in COVID-19. Libraries were prepared by immunoSEQ multiplex PCR; TCRdb keeps only in-frame clonotypes and omits some of them. Found here are some 90,000 clones, 80% of them singletons; the top ten hold under 20%. The specimen was peripheral blood. Receptor source: a human donor in a cohort sampled during active COVID-19.

V gene TRBV11-2 combines with J gene TRBJ2-7; no clear D. The germline CDR1 and CDR2 sequences are SGHAT and FQNNGV. The length of the CDR3 is 14 residues. Trimming stripped 3 bases from V and 0 bases from J, with 9 bases between. CDR3 amino acids: CASSLAVSSYEQYF. The CDR3, as DNA: TGTGCCAGCAGCTTGGCGGTCAGCTCCTACGAGCAGTACTTC. Full variable domain (remainder filled in from reference TRBV11-2 and TRBJ2-7): EAGVAQSPRYKIIEKRQSVAFWCNPISGHATLYWYQQILGQGPKLLIQFQNNGVVDDSQLPKDRFSAERLKGVDSTLKIQPAKLEDSAVYLCASSLAVSSYEQYFGPGTRLTVT.

This chain connects TRBV29-1 to TRBJ1-2, with D possibly being TRBD1 (6 bases). The CDR3 loop spans 14 amino acids. V shed 2 bases and J shed 0 bases, with 10 bases lying between them. Per germline, CDR1 SQVTM and CDR2 ANQGSEA. The CDR3: CSVEHDRPNYGYTF. CDR3 nucleotides: TGCAGCGTTGAACATGACAGGCCTAACTATGGCTACACCTTC.

This sequence joins TRBV19 and TRBJ2-3; 11 bases line up with TRBD1. This CDR3 contains 17 residues. Trimming at V came to 6 bases and at J to 1 base, leaving 9 bases not matched to a gene. Germline V gene lookup returns CDR1 LNHDA and CDR2 SQIVND (reference sequence). The CDR3 region is CASSPGQGASGTDTQYF. CDR3 nucleotides: TGTGCCAGTAGCCCCGGACAGGGGGCGAGCGGCACAGATACGCAGTATTTT.

Here the CDR3 reads CASSVSSSGSAYEQYF. CDR3 DNA sequence: TGTGCCAGCAGCGTTTCTTCTAGCGGGAGCGCCTACGAGCAGTACTTC. This chain joins TRBV9 and TRBJ2-7; TRBD2 aligns across 10 bases. V trimming: 2 bases; J trimming: 2 bases; junction bases outside the gene matches: 7. Germline CDR1 is SGDLS and CDR2 is YYNGEE. This CDR3 contains 16 residues.

This chain links TRBV28 with TRBJ1-5; 9 bases agree with TRBD1. CDR3 length equals 15 residues. CDR1 MDHEN and CDR2 SYDVKM come from the germline V gene. With 7 bases clipped from V and 3 bases from J, the junction kept 7 bases outside the gene matches. The CDR3 loop is CASNTGGGHNQPQHF. CDR3 DNA sequence: TGTGCCAGCAACACAGGGGGCGGACACAATCAGCCCCAGCATTTT. The full variable domain, its missing parts supplied by reference TRBV28 and TRBJ1-5, is DVKVTQSSRYLVKRTGEKVFLECVQDMDHENMFWYRQDPGLGLRLIYFSYDVKMKEKGDIPEGYSVSREKKERFSLILESASTNQTSMYLCASNTGGGHNQPQHFGDGTRLSIL.

There are a few counts of this clone. V and J are TRBV12-3 or TRBV12-4 and TRBJ2-7; no reliable D call. This CDR3 is 13 amino acids long. V lost 3 bases to trimming and J lost 0 bases, with 6 bases between them. The CDR3 bases are TGTGCCAGCAGTTTTTCCCACTCCTACGAGCAGTACTTC. It specifies CASSFSHSYEQYF.

The chain carries TRBV12-3 or TRBV12-4 and TRBJ1-6, with D perhaps matching TRBD1 (5 bases). The CDR3 sequence is 13 residues long. V lost 6 bases and J lost 9, with 12 bases in between. The CDR3 coding sequence is TGTGCCAGCAGCCAGGGTTTAGGTTCACCCCTCCACTTT. This gives the protein CASSQGLGSPLHF.